Listed below are T cell receptor beta chains from one sample, sequenced in a study of T cell responses to AZD1222 COVID-19 vaccine. Libraries were prepared by immunoSEQ multiplex PCR; TCRdb keeps only in-frame clonotypes and omits some of them. The sample includes some 89,000 clones, 70% to 90% of them seen just once. The sequences come from peripheral blood, collected on day 0 of MenACWY control vaccination. These receptors came from an adult in good health. Each CDR3 is given with its conserved first and last residue. The D gene is left open where the match is weak. Rows give clone size only sometimes, using once, few, many, or a class for an expanded clone.

V gene	D gene	J gene	clone size	CDR3 protein	CDR3 DNA
TRBV5-6	.	TRBJ2-3	.	CASSSGLDADTQYF	TGTGCCAGCAGCTCAGGACTCGATGCAGATACGCAGTATTTT
TRBV24-1	TRBD2	TRBJ2-1	.	CATSERVAGDWSSYNEQFF	TGTGCCACCAGTGAACGGGTAGCGGGAGATTGGAGCTCCTACAATGAGCAGTTCTTC
TRBV7-9	.	TRBJ2-1	.	CASSSGDNEQFF	TGTGCCAGCAGCTCAGGCGACAATGAGCAGTTCTTC
TRBV29-1	TRBD1	TRBJ2-7	once	CSVARDRGGEQYF	TGCAGCGTCGCAAGGGACAGGGGGGGAGAGCAGTACTTC
TRBV28	TRBD1	TRBJ1-2	.	CASSPMPGTGERYTF	TGTGCCAGCAGCCCAATGCCCGGGACAGGGGAAAGGTACACCTTC
TRBV19	.	TRBJ1-5	.	CASSWDSNQPQHF	TGTGCCAGTAGTTGGGATAGCAATCAGCCCCAGCATTTT
TRBV7-2	.	TRBJ1-2	.	CASSYDYGYTF	TGTGCCAGCAGCTATGACTATGGCTACACCTTC
TRBV19	.	TRBJ1-4	.	CATSGGVSNEKLFF	TGTGCCACCTCTGGGGGGGTTTCTAATGAAAAACTGTTTTTT
TRBV10-1	.	TRBJ2-3	few	CARTPSTDTQYF	TGCGCCAGGACACCTAGCACAGATACGCAGTATTTT
TRBV27	.	TRBJ1-1	.	CASSLRRTSGEAFF	TGTGCCAGCAGTTTGCGGAGAACCTCAGGTGAAGCTTTCTTT
TRBV18	.	TRBJ1-5	few	CASSPDGGGPQPQHF	TGTGCCAGCTCACCGGACGGGGGGGGTCCTCAGCCCCAGCATTTT
TRBV6-5	.	TRBJ1-2	.	CASSYTGNGYTF	TGTGCCAGCAGTTATACGGGGAATGGCTACACCTTC
TRBV5-6	.	TRBJ2-7	.	CASSLGLTKVYEQYF	TGTGCCAGCAGCCTCGGACTCACGAAAGTCTACGAGCAGTACTTC
TRBV14	.	TRBJ2-5	.	CASSLQGLVGETQYF	TGTGCCAGCAGTCTACAGGGCTTGGTCGGAGAGACCCAGTACTTC
TRBV4-3	.	TRBJ1-1	.	CASSQEIGRTEAFF	TGCGCCAGCAGCCAAGAAATTGGAAGGACTGAAGCTTTCTTT
TRBV7-9	TRBD1	TRBJ1-1	.	CASSSQGAEAFF	TGTGCCAGCAGCTCCCAGGGGGCTGAAGCTTTCTTT